One TCR beta chain is described in this entry. Libraries were prepared by immunoSEQ multiplex PCR; TCRdb keeps only in-frame clonotypes and omits some of them. Counted here are about 40,000 clones, 80% to 90% occurring once; the ten biggest clones make up approximately 1%. With 2 bases clipped from V and 5 bases from J, the junction kept 8 bases outside the gene matches. CDR1 is SGHNT and CDR2 is YENEEA in the germline V gene. The CDR3 loop spans 15 amino acids. These data come from a study of T cell changes during pregnancy in multiple sclerosis. The chain has TRBV11-3 and TRBJ2-7; TRBD2 matches at 8 bases. The specimen was CD4+ T cells from peripheral blood mononuclear cells, collected after pregnancy. The sequence was obtained from a female donor with multiple sclerosis, enrolled in a pregnancy study. CDR3 residues: CASSLRTGGPHEQYF. CDR3 DNA: TGTGCCAGCAGCTTACGGACGGGAGGGCCCCACGAGCAGTACTTC.